The 26 T cell receptor beta chains presented below share a single source sample, sequenced in a study of a mutant IDH1 vaccine in newly diagnosed glioma. Time point given: baseline, week 1 (first vaccination visit). Treatment denoted: pre-vaccination baseline after standard-of-care therapy. Clones were sequenced by immunoSEQ multiplex PCR, and TCRdb holds only the in-frame ones, with some missing. The table records more than 80,000 clones, approximately 83% of them present only once. The material was PBMCs, obtained from a glioma patient treated with radiotherapy, temozolomide or both. Source of these receptors: a woman aged 50 to 60 with glioma.

The CDR3 reads CASSSYQTGVGTDTQYF. DNA of the CDR3: TGTGCCAGTAGTTCCTACCAGACAGGGGTGGGCACAGATACGCAGTATTTT. The rearrangement joins TRBV19 to TRBJ2-3, with 8 bases matching TRBD1. The CDR3 has 17 residues. The V gene end was trimmed by 5 bases and the J gene end by 1 base; junction bases not matched to a gene: 11. The germline V gene has CDR1 LNHDA and CDR2 SQIVND (reference sequence).

This rearrangement joins TRBV5-4 to TRBJ1-1; 9 bases fit TRBD1. With 4 bases clipped from V and 3 bases from J, the junction kept 4 bases outside the gene matches. Per the germline V gene, CDR1 is SGHNT and CDR2 is YYREEE (reference sequence). The CDR3 totals 14 residues. The CDR3 DNA sequence: TGTGCCAGCAGCCGGCGACAGGGGGACACTGAAGCTTTCTTT. Translating gives CASSRRQGDTEAFF.

The chain couples TRBV19 to TRBJ1-1; D gene uncertain. The CDR3 is 15 residues long. Germline values: CDR1 LNHDA, CDR2 SQIVND (reference sequence). Between the trimmed V and J ends, which lost 6 bases and 1 base, there was a span of 15 bases. CDR3 coding DNA: TGTGCCAGTAGCGACGGACGTTGGAAGAACACTGAAGCTTTCTTT. This encodes CASSDGRWKNTEAFF. Together with reference TRBV19 and TRBJ1-1, the CDR3 gives the full variable domain: DGGITQSPKYLFRKEGQNVTLSCEQNLNHDAMYWYRQDPGQGLRLIYYSQIVNDFQKGDIAEGYSVSREKKESFPLTVTSAQKNPTAFYLCASSDGRWKNTEAFFGQGTRLTVV.

The chain links TRBV5-1 to TRBJ1-1; 9 bases align to TRBD1. V lost 4 bases, J lost 3 bases, and 7 bases stayed unmatched. The CDR3 contains 15 residues. Per the germline V gene, CDR1 is SGHRS and CDR2 is YFSETQ. The CDR3 region has the DNA TGCGCCAGCAGCATTGGACAGGGGATTGACACTGAAGCTTTCTTT. Translating gives CASSIGQGIDTEAFF.

The rearrangement uses TRBV5-4 and TRBJ1-6; D is undetermined. The CDR3 loop spans 16 amino acids. V lost 2 bases and J lost 6, with 15 bases in between. CDR1 is SGHNT and CDR2 is YYREEE in the germline V gene (reference sequence). CDR3: CASSFTNTDANSPLHF. DNA for the CDR3: TGTGCCAGCAGCTTCACTAACACGGACGCTAATTCACCCCTCCACTTT.

This chain links TRBV11-2 with TRBJ2-2; 11 nucleotides align to TRBD2. The CDR3 covers 16 residues. J lost 9 bases, V lost 1 base, and 7 bases had no gene match. Per germline, CDR1 SGHAT and CDR2 FQNNGV. The CDR3 reads CASSLGLSGGDWELFF. CDR3 in DNA: TGTGCCAGCAGCTTAGGTCTTAGCGGGGGGGATTGGGAGCTGTTTTTT. Drawing the rest from reference TRBV11-2 and TRBJ2-2, the complete variable domain is EAGVAQSPRYKIIEKRQSVAFWCNPISGHATLYWYQQILGQGPKLLIQFQNNGVVDDSQLPKDRFSAERLKGVDSTLKIQPAKLEDSAVYLCASSLGLSGGDWELFFGEGSRLTVL.

The chain combines TRBV9 with TRBJ2-1; D gene uncertain. Germline loops: CDR1 SGDLS, CDR2 YYNGEE. Trimming shortened V by 0 bases and J by 8 bases, and 9 bases separated the two germline ends. There are 13 residues in the CDR3. The CDR3 protein is CASSVGLVDEQFF. The CDR3 nucleotides are TGTGCCAGCAGCGTAGGACTCGTCGATGAGCAGTTCTTC.

The chain carries TRBV6-4 and TRBJ2-2; a possible D gene is TRBD1 (5 bases). The V end was cut by 4 bases, the J end by 6 bases, with 9 bases between. The CDR3 is made up of 13 amino acids. Germline-derived CDR1 and CDR2 are MRHNA and SNTAGT. As DNA, the CDR3 is TGTGCCAGCAGTGCCCAGGGCGCCGGGGAGCTGTTTTTT. Its protein product is CASSAQGAGELFF.

The genes are TRBV9 and TRBJ1-1; D remains unclear. The V and J ends lost 3 bases and 5 bases respectively, with 11 bases between them. Germline V CDR1 and CDR2: SGDLS, YYNGEE. The length of the CDR3 is 13 residues. This CDR3 is CASSGGLGTEAFF. The CDR3 DNA reads TGTGCCAGCAGCGGAGGTTTGGGGACTGAAGCTTTCTTT.

J is TRBJ1-2 and V is TRBV19; D remains unclear. Germline lookup yields CDR1 LNHDA and CDR2 SQIVND (reference sequence). The CDR3 loop spans 12 amino acids. Trimming took off 5 bases at V and 5 bases at J, with 9 bases between the two ends. The CDR3 loop reads CASSLEGYGYTF. As DNA, the CDR3 is TGTGCCAGTAGTCTTGAGGGATATGGCTACACCTTC.

This clone was found once. This chain links TRBV5-4 with TRBJ1-2; possible D gene TRBD1, 6 bases. V was clipped by 4 bases and J by 4 bases, with 17 bases between them. The germline gives CDR1 SGHNT, CDR2 YYREEE (reference sequence). The CDR3 has 15 amino acids. In nucleotides, the CDR3 is TGTGCCAGCAGCCTAGGAGGGGGGTCGGCCTATGGCTACACCTTC. It is translated as CASSLGGGSAYGYTF.

The chain uses TRBV9 and TRBJ2-3; TRBD2 might be the D (6 bases). V lost 0 bases and J 5 bases, leaving 7 bases between the germline ends. This CDR3 has 13 residues. Germline V CDR1 and CDR2: SGDLS, YYNGEE. CDR3 protein: CASSVGGEDTQYF. The CDR3 DNA is TGTGCCAGCAGCGTAGGCGGGGAAGATACGCAGTATTTT.

The chain combines TRBV5-6 with TRBJ1-2; a possible D gene is TRBD1 (6 bases). CDR3 length: 15 amino acids. CDR1 is SGHDT, CDR2 YYEEEE, per germline. V was shortened by 2 bases and J by 4 bases, with 15 bases between the two germline ends. CDR3 residues: CASSLTGFVGYGYTF. DNA of the CDR3: TGTGCCAGCAGCTTAACAGGGTTCGTGGGCTATGGCTACACCTTC.

This chain links TRBV6-6 with TRBJ2-1; TRBD1 matches at 8 bases. The J segment lost 5 bases and the V segment lost 0 bases, leaving 6 bases of the junction unmatched. From germline, CDR1 is MNHNY and CDR2 SVGAGI (reference sequence). CDR3 length equals 16 residues. CDR3 region: CASSYSSTGGDNEQFF. For the CDR3, the DNA is TGTGCCAGCAGTTACTCGAGTACAGGGGGAGACAATGAGCAGTTCTTC.

The chain couples TRBV6-5 to TRBJ1-6, with D uncertain. The germline V and J ends were trimmed by 4 bases and 7 bases, with 11 bases remaining between them. Germline CDR1 is MNHEY and CDR2 is SVGAGI. This CDR3 is 14 amino acids long. CDR3 coding DNA: TGTGCCAGCAGTTCCCCCGGGAGAAATTCACCCCTCCACTTT. Its translation: CASSSPGRNSPLHF.

The chain recombines TRBV5-3 with TRBJ2-5; 7 bases are shared with TRBD1. TRBV5-3 is placed among ORFs of uncertain function. This CDR3 is built from 16 residues. V shed 1 base, J shed 1 base, and the junction held 7 bases outside the gene matches. The CDR3 protein is CARSLHPGTAQETQYF. The CDR3, as DNA: TGTGCCAGAAGCTTGCACCCCGGGACAGCCCAAGAGACCCAGTACTTC.

The chain joins TRBV19 to TRBJ1-5; D gene uncertain. Per the germline V gene, CDR1 is LNHDA and CDR2 is SQIVND (reference sequence). The CDR3 spans 13 residues. Deletions cut 6 bases from V and 5 bases from J, with 11 bases between. The CDR3 protein is CASSKGRDQPQHF. In nucleotides, the CDR3 is TGTGCCAGTAGCAAAGGGAGGGATCAGCCCCAGCATTTT.

This clone was seen only once. V gene TRBV10-1 combines with J gene TRBJ1-1; the D gene is possibly TRBD1 (5 bases). Germline V lookup: CDR1 WNHNN, CDR2 SYGVQD (reference sequence). The CDR3 is made up of 11 amino acids. V was trimmed by 10 bases and J by 12 bases, leaving 18 bases between them. The CDR3 nucleotides are TGCGCCACCGTCCTGGGACCTTCGACTTTCTTT. This encodes CATVLGPSTFF.

The chain joins TRBV20-1 to TRBJ1-1; D may be TRBD1 (5 bases). Trimming stripped 2 bases from V and 7 bases from J, with 8 bases between. The germline V gene encodes CDR1 DFQATT and CDR2 SNEGSKA (reference sequence). The CDR3 contains 11 residues. The CDR3 loop is CSARSGGEAFF. CDR3 coding DNA: TGCAGTGCTAGATCGGGGGGTGAAGCTTTCTTT.

This clone was picked up one time. This chain links TRBV5-6 with TRBJ1-1; the match to TRBD1 covers 7 bases. Germline CDR1 reads SGHDT; CDR2 reads YYEEEE. The CDR3 has 15 amino acids. With 2 bases clipped from V and 4 bases from J, the junction kept 8 bases outside the gene matches. The CDR3 DNA is TGTGCCAGCAGCTTAGGGGGACAGTCGGGCACTGAAGCTTTCTTT. Its translation is CASSLGGQSGTEAFF.

The chain has TRBV15 and TRBJ2-7; D is undetermined. In germline, CDR1 is LNHNV, CDR2 YYDKDF (reference sequence). The CDR3 sequence is 9 residues long. Deletions cut 7 bases from V and 9 bases from J, with 7 bases between. CDR3 sequence: CATKVRQYF. In nucleotides, the CDR3 is TGTGCCACCAAGGTCCGGCAGTACTTC.

The J gene is TRBJ2-1, the V gene TRBV11-3; TRBD1 aligns across 7 bases. CDR3 length: 14 residues. Germline CDR1 is SGHNT and CDR2 is YENEEA. V shed 3 bases and J 7 bases; nucleotides not matched to a gene: 6. The CDR3 DNA reads as TGTGCCAGCAGCTTTGACAGGGTCACGAATGAGCAGTTCTTC. Encoded protein: CASSFDRVTNEQFF.

This clone has more than one count but fewer than ten. V and J are TRBV27 and TRBJ1-4, with TRBD1 identical over 11 bases. Germline V CDR1 and CDR2: MNHEY, SMNVEV (reference sequence). Losses at the gene ends were 3 bases for V and 8 bases for J; bases not matched to a gene: 5. This CDR3 has 15 amino acids. Here the CDR3 reads CASSFRDRGNEKLFF. The CDR3 DNA follows: TGTGCCAGCAGTTTCAGGGACAGGGGGAACGAAAAACTGTTTTTT.

V gene TRBV27 combines with J gene TRBJ1-2; TRBD1 is a possible D gene (6 bases). CDR3 length: 14 amino acids. Germline V lookup: CDR1 MNHEY, CDR2 SMNVEV (reference sequence). V was pared by 3 bases and J by 2 bases, with 10 bases between. The CDR3 nucleotides read TGTGCCAGCAGTTTCCGGGGGCAGAACTATGGCTACACCTTC. Protein product: CASSFRGQNYGYTF.

About this clone: One junction end does not reproduce the germline sequence, and a read error may be involved. The chain employs TRBV5-1 and TRBJ2-7; 10 bases fit TRBD2. This CDR3 has 15 residues. Looked up from germline, CDR1 is SGHRS and CDR2 is YFSETQ. The CDR3 reads CASSLSGGASNEQYF. CDR3 bases: TGCGCCAGCAGCTTGAGCGGGGGGGCCTCCAACGAGCAGTACTTC.

This chain joins TRBV9 and TRBJ2-2; 7 bases match TRBD2. The V and J ends lost 6 bases and 0 bases, in that order; junction bases with no gene match: 5. CDR1 and CDR2 (germline): SGDLS, YYNGEE. CDR3 length equals 15 residues. This chain's CDR3 is CASTRGGPNTGELFF. The CDR3 region has the DNA TGTGCCAGCACTCGCGGGGGACCGAACACCGGGGAGCTGTTTTTT.